This T cell receptor beta chain was captured in a study of blood T cell repertoires in COVID-19. Turning to the study itself: Spain, Italy and the United States supplied samples that represented acute and convalescent COVID-19. T cells, B-cell-depleted T cells, or PBMCs provided the cDNA or gDNA that served as material.

The authors' processing: Scientists estimated how many nucleated cells there were by amplifying reference gene primers. Sequencing was performed with immunoSEQ multiplex PCR; in TCRdb, only in-frame clones are kept and a portion is missing. V and J calls and clone size are copied from that table; D and trimming were computed from the DNA. The sample shows over 200,000 clones, 80% to 90% of them seen only once. Germline values: CDR1 SGHVS, CDR2 FNYEAQ. V was cut by 2 bases and J by 8 bases, with 6 bases left in between. The CDR3 length is 11 residues. This chain uses TRBV7-6 with TRBJ1-1; weak D call: TRBD1 (5 bases). The receptor's source is a man between 45 and 60 years old with COVID-19, enrolled during active disease. Sequenced material: peripheral blood. CDR3 residues: CASSLQGEAFF. The CDR3 DNA reads as TGTGCCAGCAGCTTACAGGGCGAAGCTTTCTTT.